These 13 T cell receptor beta chains were sequenced from one sample in a study of blood T cell repertoires in COVID-19. Assay used: immunoSEQ multiplex PCR; TCRdb lists only in-frame clones, some missing. The table lists 150,000 or so clones, about 79% of them singletons. Sample: peripheral blood. Source of these receptors: a woman aged 45 to 65 in a cohort sampled during active or convalescent COVID-19.

The J gene is TRBJ1-2, the V gene TRBV5-1; D ambiguous. Trimming left V 0 bases short and J 6 bases short, with 15 bases between. There are 15 residues in the CDR3. Germline V gene lookup returns CDR1 SGHRS and CDR2 YFSETQ. CDR3 nucleotides: TGCGCCAGCAGCTTGGACGGCGAGCGTTGGGATGGCTACACCTTC. Translation: CASSLDGERWDGYTF.

The chain combines TRBV29-1 with TRBJ2-3, with a tentative D call TRBD2 (5 bases). Germline-derived CDR1 and CDR2 are SQVTM and ANQGSEA. The CDR3 is made up of 12 amino acids. The V end was cut by 8 bases, the J end by 2 bases, with 11 bases between. The CDR3 DNA sequence: TGCAGCTACGGACTGGCCACAGATACGCAGTATTTT. It is translated as CSYGLATDTQYF.

The chain joins TRBV3-1 (or the pseudogene TRBV3-2) to TRBJ2-7, with 10 bases lining up with TRBD2. Germline CDR1 LGHDT, CDR2 YNNKEL (reference sequence). This CDR3 region has 20 residues. V lost 4 bases to trimming and J lost 3 bases; unmatched junction nucleotides: 21. The CDR3 coding sequence is TGTGCCAGCAGCCCCGGAAGGTGGGGCCCCGCTAGCGGGGGCCTCTACGAGCAGTACTTC. Translation gives CASSPGRWGPASGGLYEQYF.

The chain combines TRBV9 with TRBJ2-5, with TRBD1 matching over 7 bases. The CDR3 runs 16 residues. Per the germline V gene, CDR1 is SGDLS and CDR2 is YYNGEE. V was pared by 2 bases and J by 5 bases, with 12 bases of the junction left unmatched. This chain's CDR3 is CASSVSDQGVGETQYF. For the CDR3, the DNA is TGTGCCAGCAGCGTGTCAGATCAGGGGGTCGGGGAGACCCAGTACTTC. Variable domain in full (rest from reference TRBV9 and TRBJ2-5): DSGVTQTPKHLITATGQRVTLRCSPRSGDLSVYWYQQSLDQGLQFLIQYYNGEERAKGNILERFSAQQFPDLHSELNLSSLELGDSALYFCASSVSDQGVGETQYFGPGTRLLVL.

This sequence joins TRBV9 and TRBJ2-7, with 9 positions matching TRBD1. This CDR3 contains 15 residues. Trimming cost V 2 bases and J 2 bases; bases outside gene matches: 5. CDR1 is SGDLS and CDR2 is YYNGEE in the germline V gene. CDR3 DNA sequence: TGTGCCAGCAGCGTTGGACAGGGGTTTACCTACGAGCAGTACTTC. Amino acids: CASSVGQGFTYEQYF.

The J gene is TRBJ1-6, the V gene TRBV6-5, with TRBD1 as a possible D gene (5 bases). The CDR3 has 13 residues. Germline CDR1 and CDR2: MNHEY and SVGAGI. Trimming took 6 bases from V and 7 from J, leaving 10 bases between them. CDR3 nucleotide sequence: TGTGCCAGCAGGTGGGACTTAAATTCACCCCTCCACTTT. It encodes CASRWDLNSPLHF.

This clone has a single count. The chain couples TRBV4-2 to TRBJ2-1, with no clear D. Germline lookup yields CDR1 LGHNA and CDR2 YNFKEQ. CDR3 size: 13 residues. Trimming pared 1 base from V and 6 bases from J, leaving 7 bases between. CDR3 sequence reads: CASSQAQLNEQFF. The CDR3 coding sequence is TGTGCCAGCAGCCAAGCACAGCTCAATGAGCAGTTCTTC.

The sample holds a few counts of this clone. V is TRBV19 and J is TRBJ2-2; D is possibly TRBD1 (5 bases). Trimming cost V 5 bases and J 6 bases, with 16 bases left between them. In germline, CDR1 is LNHDA, CDR2 SQIVND (reference sequence). There are 15 residues in the CDR3. CDR3 amino acids: CASSARQSQAGELFF. The CDR3 region has the DNA TGTGCCAGTAGTGCCCGACAGTCCCAGGCCGGGGAGCTGTTTTTT.

CDR3 DNA sequence: TGTGCCATCAATCAGCTGGGACAGGGGAACACTGAAGCTTTCTTT. Its protein is CAINQLGQGNTEAFF. V gene TRBV10-3 combines with J gene TRBJ1-1; TRBD1 matches at 9 bases. The CDR3 is 15 amino acids. Germline trimming cut 7 bases from V and 1 base from J; bases unmatched to any gene: 7. In germline, CDR1 is ENHRY, CDR2 SYGVKD.

The chain employs TRBV5-1 and TRBJ1-4; TRBD1 agrees at 10 bases. The ends lost 4 bases at V and 6 bases at J; junction bases unmatched: 6. The germline V gene has CDR1 SGHRS and CDR2 YFSETQ. The CDR3 loop spans 15 amino acids. DNA of the CDR3: TGCGCCAGCAGCATCGACGGGACAGGGGATGAAAAACTGTTTTTT. It yields the protein CASSIDGTGDEKLFF.

V gene TRBV30 combines with J gene TRBJ2-7; TRBD2 agrees at 8 bases. The junction had 10 bases not matched to a gene; V was cut back by 3 bases and J by 0 bases. The CDR3 has 16 residues. Germline V gene lookup returns CDR1 GTSNPN and CDR2 SVGIG (reference sequence). The chain's CDR3 is CAWRPTRGGSSYEQYF. The CDR3 DNA follows: TGTGCCTGGAGGCCAACTCGGGGGGGATCCTCCTACGAGCAGTACTTC.

The rearrangement uses TRBV14 and TRBJ1-4; 7 bases agree with TRBD1. The germline CDR1 and CDR2 sequences are SGHDN and FVKESK. This CDR3 has 16 residues. Trimming cost V 4 bases and J 0 bases; bases outside gene matches: 5. Here the CDR3 reads CASSPGTATTNEKLFF. The CDR3 nucleotides read TGTGCCAGCAGCCCTGGGACAGCTACAACTAATGAAAAACTGTTTTTT. Full variable domain (outside the CDR3, taken from reference TRBV14 and TRBJ1-4): EAGVTQFPSHSVIEKGQTVTLRCDPISGHDNLYWYRRVMGKEIKFLLHFVKESKQDESGMPNNRFLAERTGGTYSTLKVQPAELEDSGVYFCASSPGTATTNEKLFFGSGTQLSVL.

This clone was observed a single time. The J gene is TRBJ1-1, the V gene TRBV19; possible D gene TRBD1, 5 bases. The CDR3 contains 14 residues. In germline, CDR1 is LNHDA, CDR2 SQIVND (reference sequence). V gave up 6 bases and J gave up 1 base, with 12 bases separating them. CDR3 region: CASSRGGRNTEAFF. The CDR3 DNA follows: TGTGCCAGTAGCCGGGGGGGTCGGAACACTGAAGCTTTCTTT.